This TCR beta chain emerged from a study of cytomegalovirus exposure and HLA in healthy donors. Germline values: CDR1 SEHNR, CDR2 FQNEAQ (reference sequence). The CDR3 runs to 18 residues. Germline trimming cut 4 bases from V and 1 base from J; bases unmatched to any gene: 10. The PCR contained 60 Vbeta and 13 Jbeta primers. Original processing methods: The count from a later analysis was some 83 million unique TCR beta chains, about 9.9 million of them shared. The method was immunoSEQ multiplex PCR; TCRdb's version includes in-frame clones alone and lacks a portion of them. That table is the source of V, J and clone size, and D and trimming were worked out from the DNA. This repertoire shows over 95,000 clones, 70% to 85% found once; its top ten account for about 2.7%.

Sample: PBMCs. The receptor comes from a woman aged 18-29 years in good health and CMV-seronegative. The chain links TRBV7-9 to TRBJ2-2; TRBD2 matches 9 bases. For the CDR3, the DNA is TGTGCCAGCAGCTCGAGGCCGTGGCGGGAGGGGAACACCGGGGAGCTGTTTTTT. Amino acids: CASSSRPWREGNTGELFF.